These 14 T cell receptor beta chains came from one sample sequenced in a study of OX40 agonist ivuxolimab in advanced cancers. Libraries came from the immunoSEQ multiplex PCR assay. Held by TCRdb, this immuneACCESS table contains in-frame sequences only and omits some clones. Under half of the omission traces to an unresolved V gene where checked; the cause of the rest is unknown. This sample comprises about 82,000 clones, 85% to 90% of them detected only once. Jointly, the top ten make up roughly 0.22% of the sample. Sample: CD4+ or CD8+ T cells sorted from blood, taken in a trial of the OX40 agonist ivuxolimab. The receptors here all came from an adult with an advanced solid tumor such as melanoma, head and neck, liver or kidney cancer.

The chain links TRBV19 to TRBJ1-5; perhaps TRBD1 as D (5 bases). The V gene's germline CDR1 is LNHDA and CDR2 SQIVND (reference sequence). The CDR3 has 14 residues. V was cut by 1 base and J by 3 bases, with 7 bases left in between. The CDR3 region has the DNA TGTGCCAGTAGTATAGGGGGGAACAATCAGCCCCAGCATTTT. Protein: CASSIGGNNQPQHF.

The chain joins TRBV6-1 to TRBJ1-1, with D possibly TRBD1 on 6 matching bases. The CDR3 covers 14 residues. CDR1 is MNHNS, CDR2 SASEGT, per germline. Trimming cost V 4 bases and J 1 base, with 10 bases left between them. CDR3: CASSVGQPNTEAFF. The DNA for the CDR3 is TGTGCCAGCAGTGTGGGACAACCGAACACTGAAGCTTTCTTT.

This clone was counted a few times. V is TRBV7-2 and J is TRBJ2-7; maybe TRBD1 (6 bases). The V end lost 4 bases, the J end lost 8 bases, and 15 bases lay between the germline ends. The CDR3 extends over 13 amino acids. Germline V lookup: CDR1 SGHTA, CDR2 FQGNSA. The CDR3 DNA sequence: TGTGCCAGCAGCTCCAACCGGGACAAGAAGCAGTACGTC. Protein: CASSSNRDKKQYV.

The genes are TRBV2 and TRBJ1-5, with a possible D match to TRBD1 (5 bases). The CDR3 totals 15 residues. Germline loops: CDR1 SNHLY, CDR2 FYNNEI. V was pared by 3 bases and J by 3 bases, with 12 bases between. The CDR3 bases are TGTGCCAGCAGTGATCTGGGGGGAAACAATCAGCCCCAGCATTTT. This sequence encodes CASSDLGGNNQPQHF.

The CDR3 DNA sequence: TGCGCCAGCAGCCAAGGGGACAGGACTTTCGGGGGCTATGGCTACACCTTC. It translates to CASSQGDRTFGGYGYTF. The V and J genes are TRBV4-1 and TRBJ1-2; 8 bases line up with TRBD1. Trimming removed 1 base from V and 4 bases from J; junction bases left unmatched: 11. Germline CDR1 reads MGHRA; CDR2 reads YSYEKL. The CDR3 covers 17 residues.

This chain uses TRBV30 with TRBJ2-4; 7 bases line up with TRBD2. In germline, CDR1 is GTSNPN, CDR2 SVGIG (reference sequence). This CDR3 comprises 16 residues. V shed 3 bases and J 0 bases; nucleotides not matched to a gene: 8. The CDR3 DNA is TGTGCCTGGAGCTGGTCCGGGAGGATAGCCAAAAACATTCAGTACTTC. This codes for CAWSWSGRIAKNIQYF.

Concerning this clone itself: Different DNA sequences within this sample yield the same CDR3. The rearrangement links TRBV18 to TRBJ2-3; 8 bases fit TRBD1. The CDR3 length is 15 residues. Trimming at V came to 3 bases and at J to 1 base, leaving 3 bases not matched to a gene. The germline V gene has CDR1 KGHSH and CDR2 LQKENI. CDR3: CASSPGQVGTDTQYF. As DNA, the CDR3 is TGTGCCAGCTCACCGGGACAGGTGGGCACAGATACGCAGTATTTT.

The chain is built from TRBV14 and TRBJ2-1; 13 bases are a match to TRBD2. V lost 6 bases, J lost 7 bases, and 9 bases stayed unmatched. This CDR3 comprises 16 residues. Germline CDR1 is SGHDN and CDR2 is FVKESK. The CDR3 DNA sequence: TGTGCCAGCAGACCAACGACTAGCGGGGGGCGAAATGAGCAGTTCTTC. Translating it yields CASRPTTSGGRNEQFF.

This clone has more than one count but fewer than ten. This chain links TRBV9 with TRBJ2-2; the match to TRBD2 covers 8 bases. The length of the CDR3 is 15 residues. Germline trimming cut 7 bases from V and 5 bases from J; bases unmatched to any gene: 10. Germline loops: CDR1 SGDLS, CDR2 YYNGEE. The CDR3, as DNA: TGTGCCAGCGCTGGAGCGGGAGATGTTACCGGGGAGCTGTTTTTT. Translating gives CASAGAGDVTGELFF.

The chain joins TRBV11-3 to TRBJ2-2; D is uncertain. The germline V gene has CDR1 SGHNT and CDR2 YENEEA. This CDR3 contains 14 residues. V was shortened by 4 bases and J by 4 bases, with 10 bases between the two germline ends. The CDR3, as DNA: TGTGCCAGCAGCTCGGCAGGACGCACCGGGGAGCTGTTTTTT. It specifies CASSSAGRTGELFF.

This chain joins TRBV6-5 and TRBJ1-1; 10 bases agree with TRBD1. The CDR3 has 15 residues. With 6 bases clipped from V and 6 bases from J, the junction kept 10 bases outside the gene matches. Per germline, CDR1 MNHEY and CDR2 SVGAGI. This CDR3 is CASSSPGQGHSEAFF. In DNA form, the CDR3 reads TGTGCCAGCAGCTCGCCGGGACAGGGGCATTCTGAAGCTTTCTTT.

This clone was seen repeatedly, ten times or more. The junction does not match germline at one end; this may be a read error. The rearrangement joins TRBV11-2 to TRBJ1-2, with a weak D call TRBD1 (5 bases). CDR3 length: 15 residues. CDR1 and CDR2 from the germline V gene are SGHAT and FQNNGV. The DNA of the CDR3 is TGTGCCAGCAGCACGGGGACGGCTGATTACTACGGCTACACCTTC. It is translated as CASSTGTADYYGYTF.

The CDR3 DNA is TGTGCCAGCAGCTTAGGGTCCTACTCTGGGGCCAACGTCCTGACTTTC. This translates into CASSLGSYSGANVLTF. The chain recombines TRBV7-2 with TRBJ2-6; D call uncertain. CDR1 is SGHTA and CDR2 is FQGNSA in the germline V gene. CDR3 length: 16 residues. Deletions cut 1 base from V and 0 bases from J, with 7 bases between. Filled out from reference TRBV7-2 and TRBJ2-6, the complete variable domain reads GAGVSQSPSNKVTEKGKDVELRCDPISGHTALYWYRQSLGQGLEFLIYFQGNSAPDKSGLPSDRFSAERTGGSVSTLTIQRTQQEDSAVYLCASSLGSYSGANVLTFGAGSRLTVL.

The genes are TRBV6-5 and TRBJ1-1, with D perhaps TRBD1 (6 bases). Germline values: CDR1 MNHEY, CDR2 SVGAGI. Trimming took off 9 bases at V and 3 bases at J, with 14 bases between the two ends. This CDR3 comprises 13 residues. CDR3: CASSRSGDTEAFF. CDR3 bases: TGTGCCAGTTCCCGATCAGGGGACACTGAAGCTTTCTTT.